One and the same sample provided the 7 T cell receptor beta chains below, sequenced in a study of cytomegalovirus exposure and HLA in healthy donors. Data came from immunoSEQ multiplex PCR; TCRdb stores just in-frame clones and leaves some out. In the table there are approximately 54,000 clones, approximately 89% of which are singletons. Sequenced sample: PBMCs. Receptor source: a woman aged 18 to 35 in good health and CMV-seropositive.

V is TRBV28 and J is TRBJ1-6, with D unclear. Trimming pared 5 bases from V and 10 bases from J, leaving 12 bases between. CDR3 length: 13 amino acids. Germline V gene data show CDR1 as MDHEN and CDR2 as SYDVKM. The CDR3 nucleotides read TGTGCCAGCAGTGAGGTAGGAAACTCACCCCTCCACTTT. Amino acids: CASSEVGNSPLHF.

The rearrangement links TRBV2 to TRBJ1-2; TRBD1 is a possible D gene (5 bases). Germline lookup yields CDR1 SNHLY and CDR2 FYNNEI. The CDR3 contains 16 residues. The V end lost 6 bases, the J end lost 8 bases, and 25 bases lay between the germline ends. CDR3 residues: CASSQGRGRSYLGYTF. As DNA, the CDR3 is TGTGCCAGCAGCCAGGGACGGGGGAGGTCTTACCTCGGCTACACCTTC.

This chain uses TRBV5-4 with TRBJ2-1; D not certain. Trimming removed 0 bases at V and 4 bases at J, with 11 bases between. The germline gives CDR1 SGHNT, CDR2 YYREEE (reference sequence). The CDR3 is made up of 15 amino acids. For the CDR3, the DNA is TGTGCCAGCAGCTTGGAGGTTCCGGGTTACAATGAGCAGTTCTTC. It is translated as CASSLEVPGYNEQFF.

This clone appeared once. The chain recombines TRBV28 with TRBJ1-5, with 8 nucleotides matching TRBD1. This CDR3 spans 17 amino acids. CDR1 is MDHEN, CDR2 SYDVKM, per germline. Losses at the gene ends were 5 bases for V and 2 bases for J; bases not matched to a gene: 11. DNA of the CDR3: TGTGCCAGCAGTATACAAACAGGGGGGGGCGGCAATCAGCCCCAGCATTTT. Its translation: CASSIQTGGGGNQPQHF. The full variable domain, with the rest looked up from reference TRBV28 and TRBJ1-5, is DVKVTQSSRYLVKRTGEKVFLECVQDMDHENMFWYRQDPGLGLRLIYFSYDVKMKEKGDIPEGYSVSREKKERFSLILESASTNQTSMYLCASSIQTGGGGNQPQHFGDGTRLSIL.

This chain connects TRBV5-4 to TRBJ2-2; D might be TRBD2 (6 bases). Per the germline V gene, CDR1 is SGHNT and CDR2 is YYREEE (reference sequence). V was pared by 2 bases and J by 3 bases, with 11 bases between. The CDR3 runs 15 residues. The CDR3 sequence is CASSFGGTYTGELFF. CDR3 DNA sequence: TGTGCCAGCAGCTTTGGGGGGACCTACACCGGGGAGCTGTTTTTT. Filled out from reference TRBV5-4 and TRBJ2-2, the complete variable domain reads ETGVTQSPTHLIKTRGQQVTLRCSSQSGHNTVSWYQQALGQGPQFIFQYYREEENGRGNFPPRFSGLQFPNYSSELNVNALELDDSALYLCASSFGGTYTGELFFGEGSRLTVL.

The J gene is TRBJ2-1, the V gene TRBV5-4, with TRBD2 matching 9 bases. CDR3 length equals 15 residues. Germline V gene data show CDR1 as SGHNT and CDR2 as YYREEE (reference sequence). Trimming at V came to 4 bases and at J to 2 bases, leaving 4 bases not matched to a gene. The CDR3 is CASSGGGGAYNEQFF. The CDR3 DNA sequence: TGTGCCAGCAGCGGGGGCGGGGGGGCCTACAATGAGCAGTTCTTC.

The chain combines TRBV5-1 with TRBJ2-5, with TRBD2 matching 9 bases. The CDR3 length is 18 residues. Trimming at V came to 4 bases and at J to 3 bases, leaving 16 bases not matched to a gene. CDR1 and CDR2 from the germline V gene are SGHRS and YFSETQ. The CDR3 reads CASSRSLAGGGPEETQYF. CDR3 DNA sequence: TGCGCCAGCAGCCGAAGTTTGGCGGGGGGGGGTCCCGAAGAGACCCAGTACTTC.